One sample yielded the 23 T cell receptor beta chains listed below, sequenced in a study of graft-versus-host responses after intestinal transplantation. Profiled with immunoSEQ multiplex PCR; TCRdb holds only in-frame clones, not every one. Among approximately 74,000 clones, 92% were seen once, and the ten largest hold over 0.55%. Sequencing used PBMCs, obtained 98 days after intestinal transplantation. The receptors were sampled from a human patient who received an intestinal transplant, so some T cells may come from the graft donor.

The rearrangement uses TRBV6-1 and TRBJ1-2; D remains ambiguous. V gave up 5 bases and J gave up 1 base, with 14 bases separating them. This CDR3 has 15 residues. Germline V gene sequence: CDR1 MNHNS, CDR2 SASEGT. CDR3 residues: CASSSNGRVNYGYTF. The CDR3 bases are TGTGCCAGCAGTTCGAACGGACGGGTTAACTATGGCTACACCTTC.

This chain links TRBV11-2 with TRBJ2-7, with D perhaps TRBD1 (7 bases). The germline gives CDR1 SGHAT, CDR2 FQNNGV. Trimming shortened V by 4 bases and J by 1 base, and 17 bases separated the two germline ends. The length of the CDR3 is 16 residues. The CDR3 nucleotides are TGTGCCAGCAGCTCAGGGGGGAGGACAGTTTCCTACGAGCAGTACTTC. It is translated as CASSSGGRTVSYEQYF.

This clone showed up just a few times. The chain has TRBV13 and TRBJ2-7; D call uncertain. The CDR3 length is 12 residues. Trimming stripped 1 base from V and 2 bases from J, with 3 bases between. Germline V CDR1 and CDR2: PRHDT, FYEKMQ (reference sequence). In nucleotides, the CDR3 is TGTGCCAGCAGCTTAGCAACCTACGAGCAGTACTTC. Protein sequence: CASSLATYEQYF. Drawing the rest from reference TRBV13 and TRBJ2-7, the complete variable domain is AAGVIQSPRHLIKEKRETATLKCYPIPRHDTVYWYQQGPGQDPQFLISFYEKMQSDKGSIPDRFSAQQFSDYHSELNMSSLELGDSALYFCASSLATYEQYFGPGTRLTVT.

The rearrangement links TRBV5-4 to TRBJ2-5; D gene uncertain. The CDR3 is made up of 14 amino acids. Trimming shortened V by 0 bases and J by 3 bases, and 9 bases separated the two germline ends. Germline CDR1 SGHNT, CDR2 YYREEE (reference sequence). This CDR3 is CASSLEASKETQYF. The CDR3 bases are TGTGCCAGCAGCTTGGAGGCCTCCAAAGAGACCCAGTACTTC. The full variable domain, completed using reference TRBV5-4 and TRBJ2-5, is ETGVTQSPTHLIKTRGQQVTLRCSSQSGHNTVSWYQQALGQGPQFIFQYYREEENGRGNFPPRFSGLQFPNYSSELNVNALELDDSALYLCASSLEASKETQYFGPGTRLLVL.

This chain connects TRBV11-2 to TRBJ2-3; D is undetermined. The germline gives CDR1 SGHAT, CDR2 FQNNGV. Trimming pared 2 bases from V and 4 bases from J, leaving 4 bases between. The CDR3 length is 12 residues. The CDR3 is CASSLWADTQYF. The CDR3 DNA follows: TGTGCCAGCAGCTTATGGGCAGATACGCAGTATTTT.

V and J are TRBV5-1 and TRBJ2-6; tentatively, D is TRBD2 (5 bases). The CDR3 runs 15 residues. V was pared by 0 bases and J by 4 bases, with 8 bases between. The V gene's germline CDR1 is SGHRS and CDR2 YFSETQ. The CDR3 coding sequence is TGCGCCAGCAGCTTGGTAACGGGAGGGGCCAACGTCCTGACTTTC. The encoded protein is CASSLVTGGANVLTF.

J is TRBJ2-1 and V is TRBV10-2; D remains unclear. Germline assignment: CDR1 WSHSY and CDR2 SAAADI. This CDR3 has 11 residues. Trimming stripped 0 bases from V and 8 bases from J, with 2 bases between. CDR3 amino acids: CASSESYEQFF. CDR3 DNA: TGCGCCAGCAGTGAGTCTTATGAGCAGTTCTTC.

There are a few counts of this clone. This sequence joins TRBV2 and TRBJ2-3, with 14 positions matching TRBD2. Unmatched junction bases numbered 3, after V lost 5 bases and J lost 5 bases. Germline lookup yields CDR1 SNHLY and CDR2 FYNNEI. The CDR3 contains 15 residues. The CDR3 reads CASSRLAGGQDTQYF. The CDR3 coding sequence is TGTGCCAGCAGTCGACTAGCGGGGGGGCAAGATACGCAGTATTTT. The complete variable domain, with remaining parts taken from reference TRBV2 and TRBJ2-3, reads EPEVTQTPSHQVTQMGQEVILRCVPISNHLYFYWYRQILGQKVEFLVSFYNNEISEKSEIFDDQFSVERPDGSNFTLKIRSTKLEDSAMYFCASSRLAGGQDTQYFGPGTRLTVL.

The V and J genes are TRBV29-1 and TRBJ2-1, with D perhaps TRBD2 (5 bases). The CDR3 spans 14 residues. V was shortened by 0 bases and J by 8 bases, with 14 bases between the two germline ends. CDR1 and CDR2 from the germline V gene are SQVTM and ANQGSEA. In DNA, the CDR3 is TGCAGCGTTGAAGATCGGGGTCCGGACGATGAGCAGTTCTTC. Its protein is CSVEDRGPDDEQFF.

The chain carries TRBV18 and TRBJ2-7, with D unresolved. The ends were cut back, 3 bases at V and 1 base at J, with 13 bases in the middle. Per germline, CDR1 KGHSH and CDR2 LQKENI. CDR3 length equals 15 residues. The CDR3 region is CASSPPLGVSYEQYF. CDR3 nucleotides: TGTGCCAGCTCACCCCCACTCGGCGTTTCCTACGAGCAGTACTTC.

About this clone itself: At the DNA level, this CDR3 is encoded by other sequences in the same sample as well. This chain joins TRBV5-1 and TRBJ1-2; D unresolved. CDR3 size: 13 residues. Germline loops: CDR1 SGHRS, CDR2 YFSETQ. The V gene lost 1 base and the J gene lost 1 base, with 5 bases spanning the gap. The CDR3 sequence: CASSLSGNYGYTF. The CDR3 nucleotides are TGCGCCAGCAGCTTGTCCGGTAACTATGGCTACACCTTC.

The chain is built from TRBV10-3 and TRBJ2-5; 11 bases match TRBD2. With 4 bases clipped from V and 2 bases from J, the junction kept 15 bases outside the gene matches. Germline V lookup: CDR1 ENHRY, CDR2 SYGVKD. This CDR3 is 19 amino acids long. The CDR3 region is CAISGLAGGPAVAQETQYF. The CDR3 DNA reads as TGTGCCATCAGTGGTTTAGCGGGAGGGCCTGCGGTAGCGCAAGAGACCCAGTACTTC.

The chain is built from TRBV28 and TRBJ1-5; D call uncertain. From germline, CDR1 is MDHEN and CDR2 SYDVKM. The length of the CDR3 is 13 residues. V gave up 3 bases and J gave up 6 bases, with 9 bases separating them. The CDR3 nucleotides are TGTGCCAGCAGTTTCGCCGTGGGTCAGCCCCAGCATTTT. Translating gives CASSFAVGQPQHF. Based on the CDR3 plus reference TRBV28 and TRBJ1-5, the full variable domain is DVKVTQSSRYLVKRTGEKVFLECVQDMDHENMFWYRQDPGLGLRLIYFSYDVKMKEKGDIPEGYSVSREKKERFSLILESASTNQTSMYLCASSFAVGQPQHFGDGTRLSIL.

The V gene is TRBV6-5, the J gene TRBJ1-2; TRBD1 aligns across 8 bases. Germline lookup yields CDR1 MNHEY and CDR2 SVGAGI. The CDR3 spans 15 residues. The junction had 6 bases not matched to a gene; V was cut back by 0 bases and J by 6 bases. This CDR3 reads CASSYSTGVGNGYTF. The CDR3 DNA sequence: TGTGCCAGCAGTTACTCGACAGGGGTGGGGAATGGCTACACCTTC.

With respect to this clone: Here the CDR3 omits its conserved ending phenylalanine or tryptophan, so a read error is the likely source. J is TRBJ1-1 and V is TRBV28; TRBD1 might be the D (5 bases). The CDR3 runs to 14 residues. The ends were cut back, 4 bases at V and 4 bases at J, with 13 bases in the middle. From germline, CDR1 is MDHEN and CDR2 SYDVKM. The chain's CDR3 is CASSSVARGTEAFL. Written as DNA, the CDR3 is TGTGCCAGCAGTTCCGTTGCAAGGGGCACTGAAGCTTTCCTT.

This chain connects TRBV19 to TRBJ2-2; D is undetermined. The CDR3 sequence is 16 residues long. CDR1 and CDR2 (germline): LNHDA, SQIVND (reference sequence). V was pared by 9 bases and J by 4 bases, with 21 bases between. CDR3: CARTPLDPLFTGELFF. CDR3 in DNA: TGTGCCAGGACCCCACTCGACCCCTTGTTCACCGGGGAGCTGTTTTTT.

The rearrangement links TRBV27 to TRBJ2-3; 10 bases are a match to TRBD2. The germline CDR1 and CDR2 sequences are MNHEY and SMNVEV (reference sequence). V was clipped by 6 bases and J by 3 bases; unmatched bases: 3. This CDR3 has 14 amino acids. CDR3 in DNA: TGTGCCAGCAGGATACTAGCGGGAACAGATACGCAGTATTTT. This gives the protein CASRILAGTDTQYF.

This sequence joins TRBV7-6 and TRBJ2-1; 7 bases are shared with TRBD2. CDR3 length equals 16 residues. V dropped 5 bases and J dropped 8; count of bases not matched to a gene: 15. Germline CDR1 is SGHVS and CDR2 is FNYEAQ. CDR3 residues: CASSPGHWSGRDEQFF. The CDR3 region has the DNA TGTGCCAGCAGCCCCGGACACTGGTCGGGGAGGGATGAGCAGTTCTTC.

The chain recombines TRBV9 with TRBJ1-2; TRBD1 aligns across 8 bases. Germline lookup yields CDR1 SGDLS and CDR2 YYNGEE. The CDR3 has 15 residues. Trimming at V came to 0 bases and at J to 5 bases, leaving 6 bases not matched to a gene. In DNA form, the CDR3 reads TGTGCCAGCAGCGTAGGAGGGACAGGTTTATATGGCTACACCTTC. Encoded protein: CASSVGGTGLYGYTF.

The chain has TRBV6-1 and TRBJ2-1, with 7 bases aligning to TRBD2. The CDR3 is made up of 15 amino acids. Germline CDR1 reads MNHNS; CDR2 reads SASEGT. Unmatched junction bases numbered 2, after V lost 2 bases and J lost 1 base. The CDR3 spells CASSERGVSYNEQFF. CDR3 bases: TGTGCCAGCAGTGAACGGGGGGTGTCCTACAATGAGCAGTTCTTC.

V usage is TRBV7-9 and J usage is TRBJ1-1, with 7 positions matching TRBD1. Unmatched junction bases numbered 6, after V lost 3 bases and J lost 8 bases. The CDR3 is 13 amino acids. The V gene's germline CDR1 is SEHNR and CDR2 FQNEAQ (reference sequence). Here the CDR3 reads CASSLYRGLEAFF. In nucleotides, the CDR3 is TGTGCCAGCAGCTTGTACAGGGGATTGGAAGCTTTCTTT.

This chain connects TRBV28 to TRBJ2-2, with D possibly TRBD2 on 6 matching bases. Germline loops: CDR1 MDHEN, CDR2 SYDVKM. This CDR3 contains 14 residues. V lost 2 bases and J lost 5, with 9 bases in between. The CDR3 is CASSLTGETGELFF. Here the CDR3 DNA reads TGTGCCAGCAGTTTAACGGGAGAAACCGGGGAGCTGTTTTTT.

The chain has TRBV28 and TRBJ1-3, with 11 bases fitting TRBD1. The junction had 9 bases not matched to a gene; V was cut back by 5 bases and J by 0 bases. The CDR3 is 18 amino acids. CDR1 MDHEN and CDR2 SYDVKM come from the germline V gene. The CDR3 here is CASSRPGQGAFSGNTIYF. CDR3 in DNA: TGTGCCAGCAGTCGTCCTGGACAGGGGGCCTTCTCTGGAAACACCATATATTTT.